The following is a T cell receptor (beta chain) sequence with its context. The data were taken from a study of blood T cell repertoires in COVID-19. Turning to the study itself: Samples of COVID-19 (acute and convalescent) were obtained from the United States, Italy and Spain. T cells, B-cell-depleted T cells, or PBMCs provided the cDNA or gDNA that served as material.

Original handling: Reference gene primer amplification gave nucleated cell count estimates. Data came from immunoSEQ multiplex PCR; TCRdb stores just in-frame clones and leaves some out. V and J calls and clone size are given by that table; D and trimming were obtained from the DNA. Among about 220,000 clones listed, more than 70% were seen once. Trimming removed 3 bases from V and 7 bases from J; junction bases left unmatched: 9. The CDR3 runs 16 residues. The germline gives CDR1 LGHDT, CDR2 YNNKEL (reference sequence). The sequencing sample was made of peripheral blood. This TCR was recovered from a woman between 50 and 59 years old with acute or convalescent COVID-19. The rearrangement uses TRBV3-1 (or the pseudogene TRBV3-2) and TRBJ1-4; TRBD1 agrees at 9 bases. The CDR3 reads CASSQVPGQGSEKLFF. In DNA, the CDR3 is TGTGCCAGCAGCCAGGTTCCGGGACAGGGCTCTGAAAAACTGTTTTTT.